This TCR beta chain was recovered during a study of siplizumab effects on memory and regulatory T cells. General study points: Unstimulated subsets contained matches for only a minor fraction of alloreactive clones. Proliferating siplizumab-culture Tregs lacked confirmation of suppressive function. Apparently more diverse than memory cells, naive T cells also seemed major alloresponse contributors.

Notes on this clone: Antigen unknown.

Trimming at V came to 1 base and at J to 3 bases, leaving 3 bases not matched to a gene. This CDR3 has 16 amino acids. The V gene's germline CDR1 is SGHAT and CDR2 FQNNGV. TCRdb keeps only in-frame clones here, not all; method: immunoSEQ multiplex PCR. The table has 100,000 to 110,000 clones, over 90% seen once. Sequencing was carried out using non-Treg CD4+ T cells sorted from blood. This clonotype was obtained from a human donor in good health. The V and J genes are TRBV11-2 and TRBJ2-3, with 11 nucleotides matching TRBD2. The CDR3 sequence: CASSLGASGRTDTQYF. As DNA, the CDR3 is TGTGCCAGCAGCTTAGGGGCTAGCGGGAGGACAGATACGCAGTATTTT.